The 6 T cell receptor beta chains reported below all come from one sample, sequenced in a study of T cells in Graves' hyperthyroidism and ophthalmopathy. RNA transcripts served as the template for amplifying TCR beta CDR3 regions. During a first-round RT-PCR of the TCR CDR3, the HTBI primer set was used. TCRdb reprocessed the multiplex PCR reads with MiXCR, giving one entry per CDR3 protein. Of a few hundred thousand distinct CDR3 sequences in the sample, less than 20% were seen once. The source material was blood. These TCRs come from a woman in her 50s with Graves' hyperthyroidism.

This clonotype was counted a few times. This sequence joins TRBV4-1 and TRBJ2-5; a possible D gene is TRBD2 (6 bases). CDR3 size: 14 residues. CDR1 MGHRA and CDR2 YSYEKL come from the germline V gene. With 2 bases removed from V and 5 bases from J, the gap between germline ends came to 12 bases. The DNA of the CDR3 is TGCGCCAGCAGCCAACAGGGAGGATCGGAGACCCAGTACTTC. This sequence encodes CASSQQGGSETQYF.

This clonotype came up many times. This chain connects TRBV6-1 to TRBJ1-2; 9 nucleotides agree with TRBD1. The V gene end was trimmed by 6 bases and the J gene end by 13 bases; junction bases not matched to a gene: 12. Germline values: CDR1 MNHNS, CDR2 SASEGT. There are 13 residues in the CDR3. CDR3 sequence: CASSVRDREYGTF. The CDR3 DNA reads TGTGCCAGCAGCGTTCGGGACAGGGAGTATGGCACCTTC.

This chain joins TRBV6-1 and TRBJ1-5; 7 nucleotides agree with TRBD1. CDR1 is MNHNS, CDR2 SASEGT, per germline. After removal of 6 bases from V and 5 bases from J, the junction contained 7 bases not matched to a gene. The CDR3 covers 14 residues. The CDR3 protein is CASSLSGGDQPQHF. The CDR3 nucleotides are TGTGCCAGCAGCCTATCAGGGGGGGATCAGCCCCAGCATTTT.

This clonotype came up many times. The J gene is TRBJ1-1, the V gene TRBV12-3 or TRBV12-4; 9 nucleotides agree with TRBD1. CDR3 size: 13 residues. Germline trimming cut 5 bases from V and 7 bases from J; bases unmatched to any gene: 5. The chain's CDR3 is CASSRDRGSEAFF. CDR3 nucleotide sequence: TGTGCCAGCAGTCGTGACAGGGGGAGTGAAGCTTTCTTT.

This clonotype has at least ten counts. In DNA form, the CDR3 reads TGTGCCAGCAGTCTAAGAGGGGGGAACACTGAAGCTTTCTTT. As protein: CASSLRGGNTEAFF. V is TRBV27 and J is TRBJ1-1, with D possibly TRBD1 on 6 matching bases. V was cut by 5 bases and J by 1 base, with 11 bases left in between. Per the germline V gene, CDR1 is MNHEY and CDR2 is SMNVEV (reference sequence). This CDR3 has 14 residues.

The genes are TRBV5-4 and TRBJ2-7; D is possibly TRBD1 (5 bases). Germline loops: CDR1 SGHNT, CDR2 YYREEE (reference sequence). Trimming took 4 bases from V and 6 from J, leaving 23 bases between them. The CDR3 spans 16 residues. Here the CDR3 reads CASSRGGVDLYGEQYF. DNA of the CDR3: TGTGCCAGCAGCAGGGGTGGGGTCGATTTATACGGCGAGCAGTACTTC.